This TCR beta chain was documented in a study of blood T cell repertoires in COVID-19. Study context: Italy, Spain and the United States were the sources of the convalescent and acute COVID-19 samples. In each case, the material was cDNA or gDNA derived from T cells, B-cell-depleted T cells, or PBMCs.

This clone appeared a few times. J lost 4 bases, V lost 6 bases, and 5 bases had no gene match. The germline V gene has CDR1 LNHDA and CDR2 SQIVND (reference sequence). The CDR3 contains 14 residues. In the study's own analysis: Estimated nucleated cell counts came from reference gene primer amplification. Assay used: immunoSEQ multiplex PCR; TCRdb lists only in-frame clones, some missing. That table is the source of V, J and clone size, and D and trimming were worked out from the DNA. The table has about 44,000 clones, around 82% seen once. This sequence originates from a woman aged 70-85 years with acute or convalescent COVID-19. The sequenced sample consisted of peripheral blood. The V call is TRBV19, the J call TRBJ1-3, with 8 bases that match TRBD1. CDR3 nucleotide sequence: TGTGCCAGTAGGGCGGACAGGGCCGGAAACACCATATATTTT. Its protein is CASRADRAGNTIYF.